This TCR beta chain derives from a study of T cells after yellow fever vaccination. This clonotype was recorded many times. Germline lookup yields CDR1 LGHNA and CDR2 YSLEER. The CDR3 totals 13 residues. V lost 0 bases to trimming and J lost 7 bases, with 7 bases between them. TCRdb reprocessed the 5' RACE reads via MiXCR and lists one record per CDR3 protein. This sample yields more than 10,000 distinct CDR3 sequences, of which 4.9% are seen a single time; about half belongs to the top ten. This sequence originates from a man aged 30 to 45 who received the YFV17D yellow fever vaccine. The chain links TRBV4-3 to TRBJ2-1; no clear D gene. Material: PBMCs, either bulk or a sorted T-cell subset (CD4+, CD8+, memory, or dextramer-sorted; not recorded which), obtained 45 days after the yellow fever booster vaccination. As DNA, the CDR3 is TGCGCCAGCAGCCAAGATGGTGGGAATGAGCAGTTCTTC. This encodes CASSQDGGNEQFF.